Listed here is a single TCR beta chain. Its specificity is not known. Here immunoSEQ multiplex PCR was the method, and the copy in TCRdb shows in-frame clones only, minus some. The table records approximately 120,000 clones, approximately 89% of them present only once. The V end was cut by 2 bases, the J end by 8 bases, with 9 bases between. The CDR3 is 12 residues long. The sample belongs to a study of T cell responses to AZD1222 COVID-19 vaccine. The study, taken as a whole, reports: Nearly half of unique spike-specific TCRs reportedly avoided B.1.351 and B.1.1.7 mutated regions. At baseline, just five to seven AZD1222 recipients tested seropositive. None of the repertoires were sampled until the peak T cell response had passed. Spike-wide vaccine-associated CD4 TCRs dominated at 160-218 and 743-854.

This TCR came from an adult who received the AZD1222 COVID-19 vaccine. The gene calls are TRBV12-3 or TRBV12-4 and TRBJ1-2, with D maybe TRBD1 (5 bases). Sequences were derived from peripheral blood, sampled 28 days after the second AZD1222 dose. The CDR3 nucleotides read TGTGCCAGCAGTTTAAATGGGGGAGGCTACACCTTC. This encodes CASSLNGGGYTF.